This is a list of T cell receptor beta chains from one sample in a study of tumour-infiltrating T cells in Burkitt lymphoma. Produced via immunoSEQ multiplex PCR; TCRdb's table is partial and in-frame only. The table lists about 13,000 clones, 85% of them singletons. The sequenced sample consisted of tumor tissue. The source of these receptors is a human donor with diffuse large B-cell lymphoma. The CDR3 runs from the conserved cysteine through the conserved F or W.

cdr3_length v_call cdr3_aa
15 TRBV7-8 CASSPGTATNEKLFF
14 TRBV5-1 CASSLIRGLETQYF
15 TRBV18 CASSSSSGVTDTQYF
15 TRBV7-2 CASSLEEGLNTEAFF
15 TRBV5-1 CASSLVTGQVPEAFF
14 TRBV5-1 CASSSSTGNTEAFF
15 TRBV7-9 CASSQSQGGNEKLFF
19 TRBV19 CASSFPPSSGQGRRPEAFF
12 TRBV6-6 CASTLSNQPQHF
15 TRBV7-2 CASSPDQAFAYEQYF
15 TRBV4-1 CASSQVTGPFYEQYF
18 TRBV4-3 CASSQGPLTARTGGEQFF
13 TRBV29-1 CSVVLQGAYGYTF
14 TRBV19 CASSTLTGQNGYTF
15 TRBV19 CASSNRTGRADTQYF
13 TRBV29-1 CSVDSGGGYEQYF
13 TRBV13 CASSSVNTGELFF
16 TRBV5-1 CASSLLGGIERTEAFF
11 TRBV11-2 CASSPYYEQYF
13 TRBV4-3 CASSQDQGQPQHF
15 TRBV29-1 CSVGLKTGLNTEAFF
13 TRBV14 CASSQVPAYGYTF
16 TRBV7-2 CASSARLAGASDTQYF
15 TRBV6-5 CASSYSVDGANEQFF
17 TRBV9 CASSAIRTEGGYYGYTF
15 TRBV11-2 CASSPSGRAFDEQFF
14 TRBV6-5 CASSWQRDSYEQYF
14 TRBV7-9 CASSTIPGRYGYTF
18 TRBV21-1 CASSKTTGGGPSSSAQHF
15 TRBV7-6 CASSLWGGGENTIYF
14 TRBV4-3 CASSQGTVSYEQYF
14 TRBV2 CASSDSTTNEKLFF
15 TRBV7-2 CASSFGSGTTGELFF
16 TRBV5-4 CASSLGGGRTYNEQFF
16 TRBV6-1 CASSVTGTVSSYEQYF
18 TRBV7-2 CASSLDRSVAPSTDTQYF
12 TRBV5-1 CASSFEADTQYF
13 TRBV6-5 CASRGQPGETQYF
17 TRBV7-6 CASSLAGTDSSGNTIYF
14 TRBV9 CASSPEGGRTEAFF
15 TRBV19 CASSIVQQGNQPQHF
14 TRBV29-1 CSVVLASGGYEQYF
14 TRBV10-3 CAISEGGGPVEAFF
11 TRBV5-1 CASSFPGELFF
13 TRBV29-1 CSVWLTGLYGYTF